What follows describes a single T cell receptor beta chain. The sample originates from a study of control samples from healthy donors and cancer patients. Measured with immunoSEQ multiplex PCR; TCRdb has only the in-frame clones, and not every one. Among roughly 100,000 clones listed, 83% were seen once. V shed 1 base and J 7 bases; nucleotides not matched to a gene: 5. Germline assignment: CDR1 SGHTA and CDR2 FQGNSA. The length of the CDR3 is 15 residues. This sequence joins TRBV7-2 and TRBJ2-1, with TRBD1 matching over 9 bases. Sequenced input: blood. The origin of this receptor is a woman in her forties or fifties in good health. The CDR3 nucleotides read TGTGCCAGCAGCTTAGTACAGGGGGCGGGGAATGAGCAGTTCTTC. Translating gives CASSLVQGAGNEQFF.